This is a list of T cell receptor beta chains from one sample in a study of monozygotic twins with cystic fibrosis. Sequenced by immunoSEQ multiplex PCR; TCRdb stores in-frame clones only, minus some. The table lists 30,000 to 40,000 clones, around 96% of them singletons. The sample consisted of blood. These receptors were obtained from a girl aged 2-15 years with cystic fibrosis. Both conserved end residues are part of each CDR3. A D gene is named only where the DNA matches it firmly. A clone size is listed for some rows: how often the clone was seen (once, few, many), or a class if it is expanded.

d_call j_call cdr3_length clone_size v_call cdr3_nt cdr3_aa
TRBD2 TRBJ2-7 14 NA TRBV10-2 TGCGCCAGCAGTACTAGCGGGAGTACCTACGAGCAGTACTTC CASSTSGSTYEQYF
TRBD2 TRBJ2-7 16 NA TRBV5-4 TGTGCCAGCAGCTGGGGGGTAGCGGGAGATGGATACGAGCAGTACTTC CASSWGVAGDGYEQYF
TRBD2 TRBJ2-1 14 NA TRBV2 TGTGCCAGCTTAACTAGCGGGAGAAACAATGAGCAGTTCTTC CASLTSGRNNEQFF
NA TRBJ1-1 13 NA TRBV10-2 TGCGCCAGCAAGCCGGGGGCGGGAACTGAAGCTTTCTTT CASKPGAGTEAFF
TRBD1 TRBJ2-3 16 NA TRBV18 TGTGCCAGCTCACCCGTGGACAGGGGGCTGACAGATACGCAGTATTTT CASSPVDRGLTDTQYF
TRBD2 TRBJ2-1 16 NA TRBV6-6 TGTGCCAGCCGCGAAGGGAGCGGGGTTATATACAATGAGCAGTTCTTC CASREGSGVIYNEQFF
TRBD2 TRBJ2-5 14 once TRBV29-1 TGCAGCGTTGCGGCTAGCGGGAGTGGAGGGACCCAGTACTTC CSVAASGSGGTQYF
NA TRBJ2-5 13 NA TRBV2 TGTGCCAGCAGTGAAGACCAGCCGGGGACCCAGTACTTC CASSEDQPGTQYF
NA TRBJ2-1 13 NA TRBV27 TGTGCCAGCAGCGGTCTCTCCTACAATGAGCAGTTCTTC CASSGLSYNEQFF
TRBD2 TRBJ2-3 16 NA TRBV5-1 TGCGCCAGCAGCATAAGCGGGGGAACTAGCACAGATACGCAGTATTTT CASSISGGTSTDTQYF
NA TRBJ1-2 14 NA TRBV27 TGTGCCAGCAGTCTAGGCCGCCAGGGCTTTGGCTACACCTTC CASSLGRQGFGYTF
TRBD1 TRBJ1-4 15 NA TRBV6-6 TGTGCCAGCAGTTACGTGGACAGGGGGCGTGAAAAACTGTTTTTT CASSYVDRGREKLFF